This T cell receptor (beta chain) was captured in a study of T cells in Graves' hyperthyroidism and ophthalmopathy. Template material for amplifying TCR beta CDR3 regions consisted of RNA transcripts. An initial round of RT-PCR targeting the TCR CDR3 relied on the HTBI primer set. Via MiXCR, TCRdb re-called the multiplex PCR reads, giving one row per CDR3 protein. The table includes about 510,000 distinct CDR3 sequences, approximately 48% detected once. The study left out patients who had uncontrolled infection, other autoimmune disease, pregnancy or lactation. The sequence derives from an adult woman with Graves' disease, either hyperthyroidism or ophthalmopathy (not recorded which). The sequenced material came from peripheral blood or thyroid tissue (not recorded which).

CDR3 nucleotides: TGCAGTGCTTATACAGGGCTAAAGAACTATGGCTACACCTTC. Translating it yields CSAYTGLKNYGYTF. The rearrangement uses TRBV20-1 and TRBJ1-2, with D perhaps matching TRBD1 (6 bases). In germline, CDR1 is DFQATT, CDR2 SNEGSKA (reference sequence). This CDR3 comprises 14 residues. The germline V and J ends were trimmed by 5 bases and 2 bases, with 15 bases remaining between them.